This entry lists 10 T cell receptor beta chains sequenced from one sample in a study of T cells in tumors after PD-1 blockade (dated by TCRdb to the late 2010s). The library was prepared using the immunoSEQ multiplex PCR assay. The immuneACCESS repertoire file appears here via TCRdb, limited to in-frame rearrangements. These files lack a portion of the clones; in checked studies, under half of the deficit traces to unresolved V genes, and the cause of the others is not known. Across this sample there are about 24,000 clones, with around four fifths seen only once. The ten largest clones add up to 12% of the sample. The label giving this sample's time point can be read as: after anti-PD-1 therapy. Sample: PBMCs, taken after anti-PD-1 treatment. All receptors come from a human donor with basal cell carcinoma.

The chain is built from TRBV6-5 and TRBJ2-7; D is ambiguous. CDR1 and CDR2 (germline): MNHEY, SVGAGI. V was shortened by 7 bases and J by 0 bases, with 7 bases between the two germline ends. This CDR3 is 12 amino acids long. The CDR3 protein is CASKGYSYEQYF. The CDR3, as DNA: TGTGCCAGCAAAGGTTACTCCTACGAGCAGTACTTC.

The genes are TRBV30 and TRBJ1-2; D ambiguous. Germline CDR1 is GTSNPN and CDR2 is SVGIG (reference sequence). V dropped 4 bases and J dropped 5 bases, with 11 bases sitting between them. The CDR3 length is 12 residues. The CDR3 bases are TGTGCCTGGACGGCGGGGAGTTATGGCTACACCTTC. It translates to CAWTAGSYGYTF. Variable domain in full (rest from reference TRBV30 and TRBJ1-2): SQTIHQWPATLVQPVGSPLSLECTVEGTSNPNLYWYRQAAGRGLQLLFYSVGIGQISSEVPQNLSASRPQDRQFILSSKKLLLSDSGFYLCAWTAGSYGYTFGSGTRLTVV.

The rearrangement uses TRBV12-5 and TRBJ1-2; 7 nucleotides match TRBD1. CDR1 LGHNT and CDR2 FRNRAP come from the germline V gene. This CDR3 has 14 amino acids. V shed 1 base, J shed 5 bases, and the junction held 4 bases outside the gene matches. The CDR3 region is CASGLEGQLYGYTF. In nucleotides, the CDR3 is TGTGCTAGTGGTTTGGAGGGACAGTTATATGGCTACACCTTC.

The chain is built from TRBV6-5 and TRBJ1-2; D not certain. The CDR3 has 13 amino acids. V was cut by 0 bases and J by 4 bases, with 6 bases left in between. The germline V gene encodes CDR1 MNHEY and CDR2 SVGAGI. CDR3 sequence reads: CASSYSLRYGYTF. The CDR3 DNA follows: TGTGCCAGCAGTTACTCACTGCGCTATGGCTACACCTTC.

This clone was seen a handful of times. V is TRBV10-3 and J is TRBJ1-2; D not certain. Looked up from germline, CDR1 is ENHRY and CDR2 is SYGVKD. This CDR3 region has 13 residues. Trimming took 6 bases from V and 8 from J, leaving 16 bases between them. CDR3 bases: TGTGCCATCAGGAGTGTTCGGTACAACGGCTACACCTTC. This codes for CAIRSVRYNGYTF.

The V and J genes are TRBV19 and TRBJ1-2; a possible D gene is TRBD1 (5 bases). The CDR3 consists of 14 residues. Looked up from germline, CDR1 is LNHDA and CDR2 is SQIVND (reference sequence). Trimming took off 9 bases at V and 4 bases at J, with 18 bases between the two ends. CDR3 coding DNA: TGTGCCAGCCTAAGACAGACCGGGGGCTATGGCTACACCTTC. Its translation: CASLRQTGGYGYTF. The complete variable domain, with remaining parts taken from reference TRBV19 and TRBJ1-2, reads DGGITQSPKYLFRKEGQNVTLSCEQNLNHDAMYWYRQDPGQGLRLIYYSQIVNDFQKGDIAEGYSVSREKKESFPLTVTSAQKNPTAFYLCASLRQTGGYGYTFGSGTRLTVV.

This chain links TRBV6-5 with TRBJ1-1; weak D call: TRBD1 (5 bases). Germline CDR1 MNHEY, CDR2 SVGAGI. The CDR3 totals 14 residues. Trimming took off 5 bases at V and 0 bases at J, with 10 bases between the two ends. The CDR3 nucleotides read TGTGCCAGCAGTCCGCGACAGATGAACACTGAAGCTTTCTTT. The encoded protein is CASSPRQMNTEAFF.

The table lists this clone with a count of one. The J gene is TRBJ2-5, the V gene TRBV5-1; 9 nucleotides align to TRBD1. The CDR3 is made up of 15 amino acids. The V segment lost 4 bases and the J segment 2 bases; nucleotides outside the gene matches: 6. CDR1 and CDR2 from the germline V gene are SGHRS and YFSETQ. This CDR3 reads CASSLRQGEQETQYF. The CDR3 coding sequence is TGCGCCAGCAGCCTACGACAGGGGGAACAAGAGACCCAGTACTTC.

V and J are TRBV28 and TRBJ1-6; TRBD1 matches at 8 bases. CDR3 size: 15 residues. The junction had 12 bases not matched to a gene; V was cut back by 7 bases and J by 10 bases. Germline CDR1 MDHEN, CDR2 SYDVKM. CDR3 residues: CASTGQAIDRSPLHF. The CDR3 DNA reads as TGTGCCAGCACGGGACAGGCCATAGATAGGTCACCCCTCCACTTT.

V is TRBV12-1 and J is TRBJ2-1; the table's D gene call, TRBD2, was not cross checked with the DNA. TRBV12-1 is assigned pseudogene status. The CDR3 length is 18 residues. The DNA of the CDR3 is TGTGCCAGCAGCTTTGACCGGACTAGCGGGGAACCATACAATGAGCAGTTCTTC. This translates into CASSFDRTSGEPYNEQFF.